These 6 T cell receptor beta chains originate from one sample sequenced in a study of T cells in Graves' hyperthyroidism and ophthalmopathy. It was RNA transcripts that yielded the amplified TCR beta CDR3 regions. Researchers ran a first-round RT-PCR on the TCR CDR3 using the HTBI primer set. TCRdb fed the multiplex PCR reads into MiXCR, producing one record per CDR3 protein. Of about 840,000 distinct CDR3 sequences listed, roughly 37% are singletons. Sequenced sample: blood. The receptors stem from a young man with Graves' hyperthyroidism.

The chain employs TRBV20-1 and TRBJ2-5; the D gene is possibly TRBD2 (6 bases). V was pared by 3 bases and J by 2 bases, with 13 bases between. This CDR3 is built from 14 residues. CDR1 is DFQATT and CDR2 is SNEGSKA in the germline V gene (reference sequence). The chain's CDR3 is CSASGGDLQETQYF. CDR3 nucleotide sequence: TGCAGTGCTAGCGGAGGGGATCTTCAAGAGACCCAGTACTTC.

This clonotype was seen many times. The J gene is TRBJ1-1, the V gene TRBV6-1; no definite D call. The CDR3 runs to 12 residues. The germline V gene encodes CDR1 MNHNS and CDR2 SASEGT. V lost 7 bases, J lost 0 bases, and 6 bases lay in between. CDR3 sequence reads: CASTGLNTEAFF. The CDR3 DNA follows: TGTGCCAGCACAGGACTGAACACTGAAGCTTTCTTT.

V gene TRBV4-3 combines with J gene TRBJ2-5; unclear D gene. The length of the CDR3 is 13 residues. Trimming left V 0 bases short and J 5 bases short, with 7 bases between. CDR1 and CDR2 (germline): LGHNA, YSLEER. The CDR3 bases are TGCGCCAGCAGCCAAGAGTATACGGAGACCCAGTACTTC. Translated: CASSQEYTETQYF.

Turning to this clonotype: At one boundary the junction diverges from the germline segment, which might be a read error. The chain couples TRBV7-9 to TRBJ2-7; 11 bases map to TRBD2. This CDR3 region has 17 residues. Germline CDR1 reads SEHNR; CDR2 reads FQNEAQ (reference sequence). The CDR3 sequence: CTSSFPASGGSSHEQYF. CDR3 bases: TGTACCAGCAGCTTCCCGGCTAGCGGGGGGTCCTCGCACGAGCAGTACTTC.

This clonotype was seen many times. J is TRBJ2-5 and V is TRBV7-9; D perhaps matches TRBD2 (5 bases). The CDR3 covers 15 residues. Trimming shortened V by 0 bases and J by 1 base, and 9 bases separated the two germline ends. CDR1 and CDR2 from the germline V gene are SEHNR and FQNEAQ (reference sequence). DNA of the CDR3: TGTGCCAGCAGCTTAGCAACAAGCGGCCAAGAGACCCAGTACTTC. Amino acids: CASSLATSGQETQYF.

This chain uses TRBV6-5 with TRBJ1-6; no clear D. Looked up from germline, CDR1 is MNHEY and CDR2 is SVGAGI. Trimming removed 2 bases at V and 8 bases at J, with 4 bases between. This CDR3 comprises 12 residues. CDR3 residues: CASSYADSPLHF. CDR3 in DNA: TGTGCCAGCAGTTACGCCGATTCACCCCTCCACTTT.